This T cell receptor beta chain emerged from a study of immune heterogeneity within non-small cell lung tumors. Across the study: Among the tumors, several were squamous cell carcinomas, 10 were non-squamous carcinomas and 1 was not otherwise specified. Findings and limits, study-wide: Although only moderate, the correlation of local T-cell clonality with local tumor mutational burden was significant (R about 0.34).

Template input was genomic DNA from bulk tumor (around 610 ng per sample). Primary tumors were biopsied several times each, far apart, intraoperatively. Newly diagnosed with untreated non-small cell lung cancer, the patients underwent curative surgery. Curative-intent surgery was being performed on the donors, who were patients newly diagnosed with non-small cell lung cancer. Worth noting for this clonotype: Its antigen is not identified. Since a much larger clone is just one base distant, this may be a read error. A read error is likely, as this CDR3 ends without the conserved phenylalanine or tryptophan.

CDR3 of TCR beta was amplified by multiplex PCR that used 32 V and 13 J primers. TCRdb re-derived calls from the multiplex PCR reads in MiXCR, one entry per CDR3 protein. The sample carries 2,000 to 2,500 distinct CDR3 sequences, roughly a quarter recorded once. V lost 1 base and J lost 7; bases outside the gene matches: 3. This CDR3 region has 13 residues. The TCR comes from a man between 60 and 70 years old with non-small cell lung cancer. The sequencing input was lung tumor tissue. The chain links TRBV12-3 or TRBV12-4 to TRBJ1-2, with 7 bases fitting TRBD1. The CDR3 spells CASSLGNRGGYTL. The CDR3 DNA reads TGTGCCAGCAGTTTAGGAAACAGGGGTGGCTACACCTTA.